This is a list of T cell receptor beta chains from one sample in a study of CD8+CD57+ T cells in acquired aplastic anemia. TCRdb analysed the reads with MiXCR anew, one entry per CDR3 protein. The repertoire holds approximately 70,000 distinct CDR3 sequences, with about 54% as singletons. The sequencing input was sorted CD4+, CD8+, or CD8+CD57+ T cells (not recorded which) from PBMCs. The receptors were gathered from a human donor in good health, serving as a control. The CDR3 runs from the conserved cysteine through the conserved F or W. The D gene is left open where the match is weak. For some rows the clone size is stated as once, few or many, or as a class when expanded; others skip it.

v_gene: TRBV30; d_gene: NA; j_gene: TRBJ1-5; abundance: NA; CDR3nt: TGTGCCTGGAGTGTATACGGGAATCAGCCCCAGCATTTT; CDR3aa: CAWSVYGNQPQHF
v_gene: TRBV14; d_gene: NA; j_gene: TRBJ1-1; abundance: many; CDR3nt: TGTGCCAGCAGCCAAGAGGTCGGAGAGAGTTTCGGCACTGAAGCTTTCTTT; CDR3aa: CASSQEVGESFGTEAFF
v_gene: TRBV10-3; d_gene: NA; j_gene: TRBJ2-7; abundance: NA; CDR3nt: TGTGCCATCAGCAAACAGGAGCAGTACTTC; CDR3aa: CAISKQEQYF
v_gene: TRBV5-1; d_gene: TRBD2; j_gene: TRBJ2-3; abundance: once; CDR3nt: TGCGCCAGCAGCCGACTAGCGGGACGGGATACGCAGTATTTT; CDR3aa: CASSRLAGRDTQYF
v_gene: TRBV10-3; d_gene: TRBD1; j_gene: TRBJ1-5; abundance: medium-sized; CDR3nt: TGTGCCATCAGTGAGTCGAATACAGGGGGAAGGAGCAATCAGCCCCAGCATTTT; CDR3aa: CAISESNTGGRSNQPQHF
v_gene: TRBV25-1; d_gene: TRBD2; j_gene: TRBJ2-7; abundance: NA; CDR3nt: TGTGCCAGCAGCGGTACCATTAGCGGGGGGCCCTACGAGCAGTACTTC; CDR3aa: CASSGTISGGPYEQYF
v_gene: TRBV19; d_gene: TRBD1; j_gene: TRBJ2-1; abundance: once; CDR3nt: TGTGCCAGTAAGGAGGGGACAGGGAATCGCAATGAGCAGTTCTTC; CDR3aa: CASKEGTGNRNEQFF
v_gene: TRBV7-9; d_gene: TRBD1; j_gene: TRBJ1-1; abundance: once; CDR3nt: TGTGCCAGCACCCTCGGACAGGCGACTCCTTTT; CDR3aa: CASTLGQATPF
v_gene: TRBV20-1; d_gene: TRBD1; j_gene: TRBJ2-7; abundance: many; CDR3nt: TGCAGTGCTATGCCGGGACAGACCTACGAGCAGTACTTC; CDR3aa: CSAMPGQTYEQYF
v_gene: TRBV19; d_gene: NA; j_gene: TRBJ1-1; abundance: NA; CDR3nt: TGTGCCAGTAGTAAGCTTCGCGACAGCGGAACTGAAGCTTTCTTT; CDR3aa: CASSKLRDSGTEAFF
v_gene: TRBV28; d_gene: TRBD2; j_gene: TRBJ2-7; abundance: many; CDR3nt: TGTGCCAGCAGTTTATGGACTAGCGGGAGTTACGAGCAGTACTTC; CDR3aa: CASSLWTSGSYEQYF
v_gene: TRBV6-2/TRBV6-3; d_gene: NA; j_gene: TRBJ2-4; abundance: many; CDR3nt: TGTGCCAGCAGTTACTCGCAGGGGGGAAACATTCAGTACTTC; CDR3aa: CASSYSQGGNIQYF
v_gene: TRBV5-1; d_gene: NA; j_gene: TRBJ2-7; abundance: many; CDR3nt: TGCGCCAGCAGCTTGGCTCCCATTTACGAGCAGTACTTC; CDR3aa: CASSLAPIYEQYF
v_gene: TRBV11-1; d_gene: TRBD2; j_gene: TRBJ2-3; abundance: NA; CDR3nt: TGTGCCAGCAGCCGAGGGACTAGCGGGAGCGCAGATACGCAGTATTTT; CDR3aa: CASSRGTSGSADTQYF
v_gene: TRBV7-8; d_gene: TRBD2; j_gene: TRBJ2-3; abundance: NA; CDR3nt: TGTGCCAGCAGCCCAATGGGACTAGCGAGAAGCACAGATACGCAGTATTTT; CDR3aa: CASSPMGLARSTDTQYF
v_gene: TRBV29-1; d_gene: TRBD1; j_gene: TRBJ2-7; abundance: few; CDR3nt: TGCAGCGTCCAGGCCGGGACAGGGGGGAGAGACTTC; CDR3aa: CSVQAGTGGRDF
v_gene: TRBV15; d_gene: NA; j_gene: TRBJ2-5; abundance: NA; CDR3nt: TGTGCCACCAGAGGTGTAGGGTACCAAGAGACCCAGTACTTC; CDR3aa: CATRGVGYQETQYF
v_gene: TRBV19; d_gene: NA; j_gene: TRBJ1-5; abundance: once; CDR3nt: TGTGCCAGTAGTGCCACGACAGGTTCTCATCAGCCCCAGCATTTT; CDR3aa: CASSATTGSHQPQHF
v_gene: TRBV7-8; d_gene: TRBD2; j_gene: TRBJ2-7; abundance: NA; CDR3nt: TGTGCCAGCAGCTTAGTTCGCCGGACTAGCGGGACGGATTACGAGCAGTACTTC; CDR3aa: CASSLVRRTSGTDYEQYF
v_gene: TRBV6-9; d_gene: NA; j_gene: TRBJ1-5; abundance: many; CDR3nt: TGTGCCAGCAGTTATTCCCATCTCAATCAGCCCCAGCATTTT; CDR3aa: CASSYSHLNQPQHF
v_gene: TRBV29-1; d_gene: NA; j_gene: TRBJ1-1; abundance: once; CDR3nt: TGCAGCGCCGGAGGTTACACTGAAGCTTTCTTT; CDR3aa: CSAGGYTEAFF
v_gene: TRBV6-1; d_gene: NA; j_gene: TRBJ1-1; abundance: many; CDR3nt: TGTGCCAGCATATTAAACAGGGACCCCCACACTGAAGCTTTCTTT; CDR3aa: CASILNRDPHTEAFF
v_gene: TRBV10-2; d_gene: NA; j_gene: TRBJ2-7; abundance: once; CDR3nt: TGCGCCAGCACCCCAAGCGGAGGGAGCTCCTACGAGCAGTACTTC; CDR3aa: CASTPSGGSSYEQYF
v_gene: TRBV19; d_gene: TRBD2; j_gene: TRBJ2-1; abundance: NA; CDR3nt: TGTGCCGGTAGTATAGGGCTAGCGGGAGGTCATAAGCAGTTCTTC; CDR3aa: CAGSIGLAGGHKQFF
v_gene: TRBV20-1; d_gene: NA; j_gene: TRBJ2-7; abundance: few; CDR3nt: TGCAGTGCTAGAGATTACGGGGTCTCCTACGAGCAGTACTTC; CDR3aa: CSARDYGVSYEQYF
v_gene: TRBV5-6; d_gene: NA; j_gene: TRBJ2-7; abundance: NA; CDR3nt: TGTGCCAGCAGCTTAGGCGGAACGGTCTACGAGCAGTACTTC; CDR3aa: CASSLGGTVYEQYF
v_gene: TRBV5-6; d_gene: TRBD2; j_gene: TRBJ2-5; abundance: NA; CDR3nt: TGTGCCAGCAGCTTAGCGTCCGCGGGGGGCCTAGAGACCCAGTACTTC; CDR3aa: CASSLASAGGLETQYF
v_gene: TRBV15; d_gene: NA; j_gene: TRBJ2-7; abundance: NA; CDR3nt: TGTGCCACCAGCAGAGGTGGGGGGGCGGTCTACGAGCAGTACTTC; CDR3aa: CATSRGGGAVYEQYF
v_gene: TRBV7-3; d_gene: NA; j_gene: TRBJ2-7; abundance: NA; CDR3nt: TGTGCCAGCAGCTCGGACAACTCCTACGAGCAGTACTTC; CDR3aa: CASSSDNSYEQYF
v_gene: TRBV19; d_gene: NA; j_gene: TRBJ1-2; abundance: NA; CDR3nt: TGTGCCAGTAGTAGCGTTTTGAAGTCGGGGAACACCTTC; CDR3aa: CASSSVLKSGNTF
v_gene: TRBV25-1; d_gene: TRBD2; j_gene: TRBJ2-5; abundance: NA; CDR3nt: TGTGCCAGCAGTGCTAGAGTTGGGACTAGCGTACAAGAGACCCAGTACTTC; CDR3aa: CASSARVGTSVQETQYF
v_gene: TRBV24-1; d_gene: TRBD1; j_gene: TRBJ1-2; abundance: NA; CDR3nt: TGTGCCACCAGTGATCCTGGACAGGGGGCGGACGGCTACACCTTC; CDR3aa: CATSDPGQGADGYTF
v_gene: TRBV7-8; d_gene: NA; j_gene: TRBJ1-1; abundance: many; CDR3nt: TGTGCCAGCAGCTCACCGAAGAGATCCTCGAACACTGAAGCTTTCTTT; CDR3aa: CASSSPKRSSNTEAFF
v_gene: TRBV7-8; d_gene: NA; j_gene: TRBJ2-1; abundance: NA; CDR3nt: TGTGCCAGCAGGCCCAGGGGCGTGCAGTTCTTC; CDR3aa: CASRPRGVQFF
v_gene: TRBV20-1; d_gene: NA; j_gene: TRBJ1-1; abundance: many; CDR3nt: TGCAGTGCTAGAGATCAGGGGCACCACACTGAAGCTTTCTTT; CDR3aa: CSARDQGHHTEAFF
v_gene: TRBV25-1; d_gene: NA; j_gene: TRBJ2-1; abundance: once; CDR3nt: TGTGCCAGTAAGAATAGCGGCTCCTACAATGAGCAGTTCTTC; CDR3aa: CASKNSGSYNEQFF
v_gene: TRBV6-1; d_gene: NA; j_gene: TRBJ2-7; abundance: many; CDR3nt: TGTGCCAGCGGTAGGGCCGACTACGAGCAGTACTTC; CDR3aa: CASGRADYEQYF